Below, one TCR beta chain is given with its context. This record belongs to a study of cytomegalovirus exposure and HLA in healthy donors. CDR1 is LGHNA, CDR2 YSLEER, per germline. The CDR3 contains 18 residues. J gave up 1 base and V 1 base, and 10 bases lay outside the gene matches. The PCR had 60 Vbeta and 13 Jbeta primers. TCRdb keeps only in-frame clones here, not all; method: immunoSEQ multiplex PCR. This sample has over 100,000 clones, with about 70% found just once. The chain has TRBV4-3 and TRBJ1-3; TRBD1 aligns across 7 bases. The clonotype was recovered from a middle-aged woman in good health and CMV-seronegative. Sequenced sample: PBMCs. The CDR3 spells CASSQVWGQKSSGNTIYF. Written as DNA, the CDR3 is TGCGCCAGCAGCCAAGTCTGGGGACAGAAGAGTTCTGGAAACACCATATATTTT.